This is a list of T cell receptor beta chains from one sample in a study of identical twins. TCRdb used MiXCR to reprocess the 5' RACE reads, holding one entry per CDR3 protein. Of 1.5 million to 2 million distinct CDR3 sequences listed, about 32% are singletons. The sample taken for sequencing was cord blood. The origin of the receptors is a newborn girl in good health. Each CDR3 is given with its conserved first and last residue. Clone size is not always given. Where it is, it says once, few, many or a class for expanded clones.

clone_size: many; v_call: TRBV7-9; j_call: TRBJ2-7; cdr3_aa: CASSQLHEQYF
clone_size: few; v_call: TRBV7-2; j_call: TRBJ2-1; cdr3_aa: CASSLGGTLNEQFF
clone_size: NA; v_call: TRBV5-1; j_call: TRBJ2-7; cdr3_aa: CASSPAGTTGYEQYF
clone_size: NA; v_call: TRBV24-1; j_call: TRBJ2-7; cdr3_aa: CAASDVRSYEQYF
clone_size: few; v_call: TRBV5-1; j_call: TRBJ2-1; cdr3_aa: CASSLDRARRNEQFF
clone_size: NA; v_call: TRBV4-1; j_call: TRBJ1-1; cdr3_aa: CASRRDRATEAFF
clone_size: NA; v_call: TRBV12-3/TRBV12-4; j_call: TRBJ1-2; cdr3_aa: CASSLLSLANYGYTF
clone_size: few; v_call: TRBV6-1; j_call: TRBJ2-3; cdr3_aa: CASTPALAADTQYF
clone_size: few; v_call: TRBV11-2; j_call: TRBJ2-5; cdr3_aa: CASSLGRGSGGAEQETQYF
clone_size: NA; v_call: TRBV20-1; j_call: TRBJ1-2; cdr3_aa: CSASASGGYGYTF
clone_size: once; v_call: TRBV6-1; j_call: TRBJ1-1; cdr3_aa: CASSPGPTTEAFF
clone_size: NA; v_call: TRBV7-9; j_call: TRBJ1-1; cdr3_aa: CASSWTKMNTEAFF
clone_size: few; v_call: TRBV10-3; j_call: TRBJ2-5; cdr3_aa: CAISGGYNEQYF
clone_size: few; v_call: TRBV7-9; j_call: TRBJ2-1; cdr3_aa: CASSLYPRGAHNEQFF
clone_size: few; v_call: TRBV14; j_call: TRBJ2-7; cdr3_aa: CASSQIGVGGYEQYF
clone_size: NA; v_call: TRBV7-8; j_call: TRBJ1-5; cdr3_aa: CASSLEDRGLSNQPQHF
clone_size: NA; v_call: TRBV3-1; j_call: TRBJ2-5; cdr3_aa: CASSQGRGHGNEQYF
clone_size: many; v_call: TRBV12-3/TRBV12-4; j_call: TRBJ1-2; cdr3_aa: CASSLKGPTYGYTF
clone_size: NA; v_call: TRBV6-6; j_call: TRBJ1-1; cdr3_aa: CASSDRTGLFPEAFF
clone_size: few; v_call: TRBV2; j_call: TRBJ1-1; cdr3_aa: CASSRGLRNTEAFF
clone_size: NA; v_call: TRBV2; j_call: TRBJ2-7; cdr3_aa: CASSEALPVSYEQYF
clone_size: few; v_call: TRBV18; j_call: TRBJ2-3; cdr3_aa: CASSPPRTRRDTQYF
clone_size: NA; v_call: TRBV12-3/TRBV12-4; j_call: TRBJ2-3; cdr3_aa: CASRSQARGADTQYF
clone_size: few; v_call: TRBV12-3/TRBV12-4; j_call: TRBJ2-7; cdr3_aa: CASSLFMGQGASYEQYF
clone_size: few; v_call: TRBV20-1; j_call: TRBJ2-5; cdr3_aa: CSAQQGVRETQYF
clone_size: few; v_call: TRBV4-1; j_call: TRBJ2-3; cdr3_aa: CASSQEGPRAHTDTQYF
clone_size: NA; v_call: TRBV7-2; j_call: TRBJ2-7; cdr3_aa: CASSYRGRLAYEQYF
clone_size: many; v_call: TRBV10-3; j_call: TRBJ2-5; cdr3_aa: CAISKDRKETQYF
clone_size: once; v_call: TRBV4-2; j_call: TRBJ2-3; cdr3_aa: CASSQVGSGYTDTQYF
clone_size: few; v_call: TRBV5-1; j_call: TRBJ2-3; cdr3_aa: CASSGRTEADTQYF
clone_size: NA; v_call: TRBV28; j_call: TRBJ2-6; cdr3_aa: CASISGTGVYGANVLTF
clone_size: NA; v_call: TRBV12-3/TRBV12-4; j_call: TRBJ2-7; cdr3_aa: CASQTLGGEQYF
clone_size: NA; v_call: TRBV3-1; j_call: TRBJ2-1; cdr3_aa: CASSPWGGNNEQFF
clone_size: few; v_call: TRBV27; j_call: TRBJ2-3; cdr3_aa: CASSDGKITDTQYF
clone_size: few; v_call: TRBV20-1; j_call: NA; cdr3_aa: CSALRSGRNEQYF
clone_size: many; v_call: TRBV25-1; j_call: TRBJ2-4; cdr3_aa: CASSEGAKNIQYF
clone_size: NA; v_call: TRBV12-3/TRBV12-4; j_call: TRBJ2-5; cdr3_aa: CASSLGVGREQYF
clone_size: many; v_call: TRBV5-1; j_call: TRBJ2-7; cdr3_aa: CASNHKGDSYEQYF
clone_size: few; v_call: TRBV14; j_call: TRBJ1-1; cdr3_aa: CASSQSRAEAFF
clone_size: few; v_call: TRBV20-1; j_call: TRBJ1-5; cdr3_aa: CSAQKPRGQPQHF
clone_size: NA; v_call: TRBV12-3/TRBV12-4; j_call: TRBJ1-2; cdr3_aa: CASILPGLYGYTF
clone_size: NA; v_call: TRBV6-1; j_call: TRBJ1-2; cdr3_aa: CASSEARAKSYTF
clone_size: few; v_call: TRBV7-9; j_call: TRBJ1-2; cdr3_aa: CASSFPDSLYYGYTF
clone_size: few; v_call: TRBV24-1; j_call: TRBJ2-1; cdr3_aa: CATSDYSGRPNEQFF
clone_size: few; v_call: TRBV27; j_call: TRBJ2-7; cdr3_aa: CASSYATSGRTYEQYF
clone_size: NA; v_call: TRBV7-2; j_call: TRBJ2-7; cdr3_aa: CASSPGSGNSYEQYF
clone_size: NA; v_call: TRBV20-1; j_call: TRBJ1-2; cdr3_aa: CSARDRDRGAGGYTF
clone_size: few; v_call: TRBV12-3/TRBV12-4; j_call: TRBJ2-5; cdr3_aa: CASSFRWGGVSETQYF
clone_size: NA; v_call: TRBV20-1; j_call: TRBJ2-7; cdr3_aa: CSAEATRNYGQYF
clone_size: few; v_call: TRBV7-9; j_call: TRBJ2-1; cdr3_aa: CASSPIYTRDRNNEQFF
clone_size: few; v_call: TRBV20-1; j_call: TRBJ2-7; cdr3_aa: CSASRGRLYEQYF
clone_size: NA; v_call: TRBV7-6; j_call: TRBJ1-1; cdr3_aa: CASSSVPLWNTEAFF
clone_size: NA; v_call: TRBV2; j_call: TRBJ2-5; cdr3_aa: CASSGWTQYF
clone_size: NA; v_call: TRBV20-1; j_call: TRBJ2-7; cdr3_aa: CSASRCHEQYF
clone_size: many; v_call: TRBV24-1; j_call: TRBJ2-5; cdr3_aa: CATSGETQYF
clone_size: few; v_call: TRBV13; j_call: NA; cdr3_aa: CASSKEHEQYF
clone_size: once; v_call: TRBV20-1; j_call: TRBJ1-2; cdr3_aa: CSARRTPSYGYTF
clone_size: NA; v_call: TRBV28; j_call: TRBJ2-7; cdr3_aa: CASTHEQYF